These T cell receptor beta chains were read from a single sample in a study of tumor and adjacent non-tumor tissue in lung cancer. TCRdb itself ran the multiplex PCR reads through MiXCR, one entry per CDR3 protein. The sample has about 200,000 distinct CDR3 sequences, 60% to 75% seen once. Sample: lung tumor tissue. The receptor source for this set is a man aged 60-69 years with non-small cell lung cancer. Both conserved end residues are part of each CDR3. D genes are given only for firm matches. Clone size is given for some rows only: seen once, a few or many times, or a class if the clone is expanded.

j_call clone_size v_call d_call cdr3_aa cdr3_nt
TRBJ2-5 few TRBV30 TRBD2 CAWSVGLAGVETQYF TGTGCCTGGAGTGTTGGACTAGCGGGAGTAGAGACCCAGTACTTC
TRBJ2-7 - TRBV6-2/TRBV6-3 - CTSRKGRNSCEQYF TGTACCAGCAGGAAGGGACGAAACTCCTGCGAGCAGTACTTC
TRBJ2-3 many TRBV6-2/TRBV6-3 - CASSLGIPDTQYF TGTGCCAGCAGCTTGGGGATTCCAGATACGCAGTATTTT
TRBJ2-3 once TRBV11-2 TRBD1 CANNRDRDVTDTQYF TGTGCCAACAACCGAGACAGGGATGTGACAGATACGCAGTATTTT
TRBJ1-2 - TRBV4-2 - CASSQARQPRFSYTF TGTGCCAGCAGCCAAGCACGGCAGCCCAGGTTTAGCTACACCTTC
TRBJ2-7 - TRBV20-1 TRBD1 CSAVYRGREQYF TGCAGTGCTGTATACAGGGGGCGCGAGCAGTACTTC
TRBJ2-3 - TRBV12-3/TRBV12-4 - CASSSSRGSGTQYF TGTGCCAGCAGTTCCTCTCGAGGGAGCGGTACGCAGTATTTT
TRBJ2-7 - TRBV6-1 TRBD1 CASNSGQGRVIGHRQYF TGTGCCAGCAATTCCGGACAGGGGAGGGTGATCGGACATCGGCAGTACTTC
TRBJ2-7 - TRBV6-2/TRBV6-3 - CASSHPGRAYEQYF TGTGCCAGCAGCCACCCGGGCAGGGCCTACGAGCAGTACTTC
TRBJ2-3 few TRBV20-1 - CSAPGLFSYSDTQYF TGCAGTGCCCCGGGACTCTTCAGTTACTCAGATACGCAGTATTTT
TRBJ2-5 - TRBV11-2 - CASRPGLLQGTQYF TGTGCCAGCAGGCCGGGACTGCTTCAAGGGACCCAGTACTTC
TRBJ2-5 - TRBV11-2 - CASIPKEQTQYF TGTGCCAGCATCCCGAAAGAGCAGACCCAGTACTTC
TRBJ2-6 - TRBV20-1 - CSAWSPRANVLTF TGCAGTGCCTGGAGTCCTAGGGCCAACGTCCTGACTTTC
TRBJ1-6 - TRBV11-2 - CARSLEGNLNSPLHF TGTGCCAGGAGCTTAGAGGGGAACCTAAATTCACCCCTCCACTTT
TRBJ1-1 few TRBV7-9 - CASKGRDWHTEAFF TGTGCCAGCAAGGGCAGGGATTGGCACACTGAAGCTTTCTTT
TRBJ2-7 - TRBV12-3/TRBV12-4 - CASSPITDSNEQYF TGTGCCAGCAGTCCTATCACGGACAGCAACGAGCAGTACTTC
TRBJ2-1 - TRBV6-1 TRBD2 CASSASGRWDNEQFF TGTGCCAGCAGTGCTAGCGGGAGATGGGACAATGAGCAGTTCTTC
TRBJ2-5 many TRBV6-6 - CASSYSGSQETQYF TGTGCCAGCAGTTACTCAGGCAGCCAAGAGACCCAGTACTTC
TRBJ2-7 - TRBV28 - CANSQIQSYEQYF TGTGCCAACAGTCAGATACAGTCCTACGAGCAGTATTTC
TRBJ1-5 - TRBV20-1 - CSASLGARQLRNQPQHF TGCAGTGCTAGTCTAGGAGCTAGACAGTTAAGGAATCAGCCCCAGCATTTT
TRBJ1-5 - TRBV6-5 - CASSYGGSGQSKHF TGTGCCAGCAGTTACGGGGGGTCAGGGCAGTCCAAGCATTTT
TRBJ1-6 - TRBV6-2/TRBV6-3 - CPSKAEQPPAPLHF TGTCCCAGCAAAGCGGAGCAACCTCCGGCACCCCTCCACTTT
TRBJ2-1 few TRBV29-1 TRBD2 CSVEGPRASGGAREQFF TGCAGCGTTGAGGGCCCCAGAGCTAGCGGGGGGGCAAGGGAGCAGTTCTTC
TRBJ2-4 few TRBV28 - CASSLLPDIPLAKNIQYF TGTGCCAGTAGTTTATTACCCGACATACCACTAGCCAAAAACATTCAGTACTTC